Below are 25 T cell receptor beta chains sequenced from a single sample in a study of cytomegalovirus exposure and HLA in healthy donors. PCR primers comprised 60 Vbeta and 13 Jbeta primers. The table came from immunoSEQ multiplex PCR; TCRdb's copy has only in-frame clones and leaves some out. The sample shows approximately 80,000 clones, 78% of them seen only once. Sequencing input: PBMCs. Source of these receptors: a male donor in good health and CMV-seropositive.

This rearrangement joins TRBV2 to TRBJ2-4, with 10 bases identical to TRBD1. Germline assignment: CDR1 SNHLY and CDR2 FYNNEI. The J segment lost 7 bases and the V segment lost 10 bases, leaving 7 bases of the junction unmatched. The CDR3 has 13 amino acids. The CDR3 here is CATSGQGINIQYF. The CDR3 nucleotides read TGTGCCACCTCGGGACAGGGGATCAACATTCAGTACTTC.

V usage is TRBV9 and J usage is TRBJ2-2, with D maybe TRBD2 (5 bases). This CDR3 has 15 residues. Germline V gene lookup returns CDR1 SGDLS and CDR2 YYNGEE. Deletions cut 4 bases from V and 6 bases from J, with 16 bases between. CDR3 nucleotides: TGTGCCAGCAGCCCCCGAAGTGGGAGCGCCGGGGAGCTGTTTTTT. Translated: CASSPRSGSAGELFF. Full variable domain (rest looked up from reference TRBV9 and TRBJ2-2): DSGVTQTPKHLITATGQRVTLRCSPRSGDLSVYWYQQSLDQGLQFLIQYYNGEERAKGNILERFSAQQFPDLHSELNLSSLELGDSALYFCASSPRSGSAGELFFGEGSRLTVL.

The CDR3 DNA reads as TGTGCCAGCAGTTTAGGGAGGCCTGAAGCTTTCTTT. Translated: CASSLGRPEAFF. The chain has TRBV28 and TRBJ1-1; D remains unclear. CDR1 is MDHEN and CDR2 is SYDVKM in the germline V gene. The CDR3 spans 12 residues. The ends were cut back, 2 bases at V and 6 bases at J, with 7 bases in the middle.

This clone was counted a single time. V is TRBV29-1 and J is TRBJ2-3, with TRBD2 matching over 12 bases. CDR1 is SQVTM, CDR2 ANQGSEA, per germline. The J segment lost 6 bases and the V segment lost 8 bases, leaving 9 bases of the junction unmatched. The CDR3 totals 14 residues. The CDR3 bases are TGCAGCCACAGGACTAGCGGGGAGGGGGATACGCAGTATTTT. It is translated as CSHRTSGEGDTQYF.

The chain combines TRBV7-9 with TRBJ1-1, with D possibly being TRBD1 (5 bases). Trimming stripped 5 bases from V and 2 bases from J, with 9 bases between. There are 13 residues in the CDR3. Per the germline V gene, CDR1 is SEHNR and CDR2 is FQNEAQ (reference sequence). The CDR3 bases are TGTGCCAGCAGCCCCGGGGGTAACACTGAAGCTTTCTTT. Amino acids: CASSPGGNTEAFF.

V and J are TRBV7-2 and TRBJ2-3; D gene ambiguous. CDR3 length: 13 residues. Germline V gene data show CDR1 as SGHTA and CDR2 as FQGNSA. The germline V and J ends were trimmed by 4 bases and 2 bases, with 7 bases remaining between them. CDR3 region: CASSSLYTDTQYF. DNA of the CDR3: TGTGCCAGCAGCTCCTTATACACAGATACGCAGTATTTT.

The chain combines TRBV4-1 with TRBJ1-5; D gene ambiguous. Per germline, CDR1 MGHRA and CDR2 YSYEKL. This CDR3 spans 17 amino acids. With 0 bases removed from V and 0 bases from J, the gap between germline ends came to 12 bases. CDR3 region: CASSQDSRGNSNQPQHF. CDR3 nucleotides: TGCGCCAGCAGCCAAGATAGCCGCGGGAATAGCAATCAGCCCCAGCATTTT.

DNA of the CDR3: TGCGCCAGCAGCTCCTGGGAGGGCGGCTCCTACGAGCAGTACTTC. It codes for CASSSWEGGSYEQYF. The rearrangement uses TRBV5-1 and TRBJ2-7; 7 bases agree with TRBD2. Trimming at V came to 3 bases and at J to 0 bases, leaving 6 bases not matched to a gene. The CDR3 extends over 15 amino acids. Germline loops: CDR1 SGHRS, CDR2 YFSETQ. The whole variable domain, filled in from reference TRBV5-1 and TRBJ2-7, reads KAGVTQTPRYLIKTRGQQVTLSCSPISGHRSVSWYQQTPGQGLQFLFEYFSETQRNKGNFPGRFSGRQFSNSRSEMNVSTLELGDSALYLCASSSWEGGSYEQYFGPGTRLTVT.

The chain is built from TRBV4-2 and TRBJ1-2; D is unresolved. The CDR3 covers 13 residues. The V gene lost 0 bases and the J gene lost 4 bases, with 6 bases spanning the gap. Germline CDR1 is LGHNA and CDR2 is YNFKEQ. Here the CDR3 reads CASSQDSRYGYTF. The CDR3, as DNA: TGTGCCAGCAGCCAAGATTCCCGCTATGGCTACACCTTC.

This clone was found a few times. This sequence joins TRBV4-3 and TRBJ2-1; 7 bases are shared with TRBD2. The ends lost 0 bases at V and 0 bases at J; junction bases unmatched: 5. Germline CDR1 is LGHNA and CDR2 is YSLEER. CDR3 length: 17 residues. CDR3 coding DNA: TGCGCCAGCAGCCAAGAAACTAGCGCGAGCTCCTACAATGAGCAGTTCTTC. Translation: CASSQETSASSYNEQFF.

The chain uses TRBV5-4 and TRBJ2-1; the match to TRBD1 covers 7 bases. The CDR3 totals 15 residues. V lost 4 bases to trimming and J lost 0 bases; unmatched junction nucleotides: 4. CDR1 is SGHNT and CDR2 is YYREEE in the germline V gene (reference sequence). CDR3 protein: CASSPGTVSYNEQFF. CDR3 bases: TGTGCCAGCAGCCCGGGGACAGTCTCCTACAATGAGCAGTTCTTC.

V gene TRBV10-3 combines with J gene TRBJ2-7, with TRBD1 matching over 9 bases. V lost 5 bases to trimming and J lost 2 bases; unmatched junction nucleotides: 4. The CDR3 sequence is 14 residues long. In germline, CDR1 is ENHRY, CDR2 SYGVKD. This CDR3 is CAISRTGETYEQYF. The CDR3 DNA reads TGTGCCATCAGTCGGACAGGGGAAACCTACGAGCAGTACTTC.

The chain recombines TRBV6-5 with TRBJ1-1; D perhaps matches TRBD1 (6 bases). This CDR3 contains 15 residues. Trimming removed 4 bases from V and 1 base from J, with 13 bases in between. Germline loops: CDR1 MNHEY, CDR2 SVGAGI. The CDR3 sequence is CASSWVSTGNTEAFF. CDR3 nucleotide sequence: TGTGCCAGCAGTTGGGTCTCGACAGGGAACACTGAAGCTTTCTTT.

This clone was found a few times. CDR3 sequence (DNA): TGTGCCAGCAGGGGGAGCTCCTATAATTCACCCCTCCACTTT. Residues: CASRGSSYNSPLHF. This chain uses TRBV2 with TRBJ1-6; D is undetermined. Germline lookup yields CDR1 SNHLY and CDR2 FYNNEI. Trimming removed 6 bases from V and 0 bases from J, with 6 bases in between. This CDR3 contains 14 residues.

The chain couples TRBV14 to TRBJ2-3, with 12 positions matching TRBD2. There are 13 residues in the CDR3. V lost 4 bases and J lost 11; bases outside the gene matches: 4. Germline V lookup: CDR1 SGHDN, CDR2 FVKESK. The DNA for the CDR3 is TGTGCCAGCAGCCGCCTAGCGGGAGGGGTGCAGTATTTT. It codes for CASSRLAGGVQYF.

The chain combines TRBV28 with TRBJ1-2, with TRBD1 matching 10 bases. V lost 6 bases, J lost 4 bases, and 5 bases stayed unmatched. Germline CDR1 and CDR2: MDHEN and SYDVKM. The CDR3 is 14 amino acids. The CDR3 is CASSQTGGGYGYTF. DNA for the CDR3: TGTGCCAGCAGCCAGACAGGGGGCGGCTATGGCTACACCTTC.

The CDR3 here is CASSLGSVGGKVSSGKNEQFF. CDR3 bases: TGTGCCAGCAGCTTAGGTTCGGTGGGGGGGAAGGTTTCTAGCGGGAAAAATGAGCAGTTCTTC. The genes are TRBV13 and TRBJ2-1; TRBD2 aligns across 9 bases. The CDR3 is made up of 21 amino acids. V trimming: 0 bases; J trimming: 7 bases; junction bases outside the gene matches: 22. Germline V gives CDR1 PRHDT, CDR2 FYEKMQ (reference sequence).

The chain combines TRBV5-1 with TRBJ2-7; maybe TRBD2 (6 bases). The CDR3 loop spans 15 amino acids. The V and J ends lost 0 bases and 5 bases respectively, with 15 bases between them. Germline CDR1 and CDR2: SGHRS and YFSETQ. The CDR3 sequence is CASSLGGVSRDEQYF. In nucleotides, the CDR3 is TGCGCCAGCAGCTTGGGGGGGGTAAGTCGGGACGAGCAGTACTTC.

V gene TRBV18 combines with J gene TRBJ2-7; 11 bases line up with TRBD2. The length of the CDR3 is 15 residues. Trimming took 3 bases from V and 2 from J; bases not matched to a gene: 3. Germline CDR1 reads KGHSH; CDR2 reads LQKENI. The CDR3: CASSPVAGGPYEQYF. CDR3 coding DNA: TGTGCCAGCTCACCTGTAGCGGGAGGGCCCTACGAGCAGTACTTC.

This clone was counted a few times. The gene calls are TRBV6-1 and TRBJ2-7, with a tentative D call TRBD2 (5 bases). CDR3 length: 14 amino acids. Germline V gene sequence: CDR1 MNHNS, CDR2 SASEGT. Trimming stripped 6 bases from V and 2 bases from J, with 14 bases between. The CDR3 nucleotides are TGTGCCAGCAGGAGGGTTGTAAAAACCTACGAGCAGTACTTC. Amino acids: CASRRVVKTYEQYF.

The chain is built from TRBV27 and TRBJ2-7; D perhaps matches TRBD1 (8 bases). The CDR3 has 16 residues. Trimming cost V 3 bases and J 5 bases, with 20 bases left between them. Germline lookup yields CDR1 MNHEY and CDR2 SMNVEV (reference sequence). The CDR3 reads CASSFFGQGGVDEQYF. CDR3 coding DNA: TGTGCCAGCAGTTTCTTCGGACAGGGAGGGGTGGACGAGCAGTACTTC.

A note on this clone: One end of the junction does not line up with germline, which may come from a read error. This chain links TRBV5-1 with TRBJ2-5; possible D gene TRBD2, 5 bases. Per germline, CDR1 SGHRS and CDR2 YFSETQ. This CDR3 spans 14 amino acids. The CDR3 DNA follows: TGCGCCAGCAGCCAACTAGGTGTCCAAGAGGCCCAGTACTTC. Protein: CASSQLGVQEAQYF.

The sample holds a few counts of this clone. For the CDR3, the DNA is TGCGCCAGCAGTCCTCAGGGATACATCGGGGAGCTGTTTTTT. It encodes CASSPQGYIGELFF. The chain uses TRBV4-1 and TRBJ2-2; tentative D call: TRBD1 (5 bases). The CDR3 has 14 amino acids. Germline V gene sequence: CDR1 MGHRA, CDR2 YSYEKL. The ends were cut back, 6 bases at V and 7 bases at J, with 15 bases in the middle.

V is TRBV7-9 and J is TRBJ2-7; tentative D call: TRBD2 (5 bases). The CDR3 length is 15 residues. From germline, CDR1 is SEHNR and CDR2 FQNEAQ (reference sequence). The V and J ends lost 5 bases and 2 bases respectively, with 16 bases between them. CDR3 in amino acids: CASSPKEGRPYEQYF. DNA for the CDR3: TGTGCCAGCAGCCCAAAAGAGGGCCGGCCCTACGAGCAGTACTTC.

V and J are TRBV4-1 and TRBJ2-5; 7 nucleotides line up with TRBD1. Germline V gene sequence: CDR1 MGHRA, CDR2 YSYEKL. The CDR3 is 16 residues long. J was trimmed by 4 bases and V by 0 bases; bases with no gene match: 8. CDR3 sequence (DNA): TGCGCCAGCAGCCAAGATACACGCAGGGGGAGAGAGACCCAGTACTTC. Translating it yields CASSQDTRRGRETQYF.